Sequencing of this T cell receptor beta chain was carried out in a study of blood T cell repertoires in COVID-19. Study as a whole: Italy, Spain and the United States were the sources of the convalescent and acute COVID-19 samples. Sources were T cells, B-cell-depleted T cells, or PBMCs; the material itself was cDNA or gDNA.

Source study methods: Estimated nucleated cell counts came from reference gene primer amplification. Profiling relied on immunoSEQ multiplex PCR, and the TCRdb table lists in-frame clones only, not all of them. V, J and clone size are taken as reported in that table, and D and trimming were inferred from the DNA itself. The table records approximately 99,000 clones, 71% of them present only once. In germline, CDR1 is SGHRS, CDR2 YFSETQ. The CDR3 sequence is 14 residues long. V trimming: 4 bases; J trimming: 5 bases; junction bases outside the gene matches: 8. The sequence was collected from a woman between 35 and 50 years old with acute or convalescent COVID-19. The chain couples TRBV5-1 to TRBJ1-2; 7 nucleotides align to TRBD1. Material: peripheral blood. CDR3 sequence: CASSPGGDSYGYTF. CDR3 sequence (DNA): TGCGCCAGCAGCCCCGGGGGGGACAGTTATGGCTACACCTTC.